The sequence of this T cell receptor (beta chain) was determined in a study of B cell selection in AIRE deficiency. About this clone: The antigen remains undetermined.

The CDR3 is 15 residues long. Between the trimmed V and J ends, which lost 6 bases and 2 bases, there was a span of 17 bases. CDR1 and CDR2 from the germline V gene are MDHEN and SYDVKM. CD4+CD127+ cells were sorted as the conventional CD4 T cells. In the original analysis: Patients' conventional T cells yielded roughly 1.2x10^5 distinct TCRbeta sequences; donors' about 1.5x10^5. Method: immunoSEQ multiplex PCR; TCRdb's copy keeps in-frame clones and lacks some. That table gives V, J and clone size, and the DNA gave D and trimming. The sample has under 30,000 clones; roughly 96% are singletons. Overall study findings and caveats: Of some 3,700 shared Treg TCRbeta sequences, roughly 31% were healthy-donor-only and 7% to 9.5% patient-only. CDR3s were shorter in shared Treg sequences, reflecting few non-templated nucleotide insertions. In TCRBV usage, CDR3 length and diversity, patient Tconv and Treg cells matched healthy donors.

The sequenced material came from CD4+CD127+ conventional T cells sorted from PBMCs. This receptor was identified in a human donor in good health. The V and J genes are TRBV28 and TRBJ2-7, with D hard to call. The CDR3 DNA is TGTGCCAGCAGACCCCCCGGCAGGAAAACCTACGAGCAGTACTTC. As protein: CASRPPGRKTYEQYF.